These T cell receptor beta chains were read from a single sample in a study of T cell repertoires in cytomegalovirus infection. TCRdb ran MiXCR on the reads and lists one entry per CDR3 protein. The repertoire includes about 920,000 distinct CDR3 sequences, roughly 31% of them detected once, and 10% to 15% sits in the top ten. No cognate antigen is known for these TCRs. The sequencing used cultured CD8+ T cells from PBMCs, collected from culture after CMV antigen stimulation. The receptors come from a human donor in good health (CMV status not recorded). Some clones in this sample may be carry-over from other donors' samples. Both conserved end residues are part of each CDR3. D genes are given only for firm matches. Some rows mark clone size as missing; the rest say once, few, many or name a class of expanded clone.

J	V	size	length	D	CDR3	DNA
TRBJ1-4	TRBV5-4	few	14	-	CASSGEATNEKLFF	TGTGCCAGCAGCGGGGAAGCAACTAATGAAAAACTGTTTTTT
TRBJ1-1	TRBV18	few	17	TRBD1	CASSPRRGGTDFTEAFF	TGTGCCAGCTCACCTAGACGAGGAGGGACAGATTTTACTGAAGCTTTCTTT
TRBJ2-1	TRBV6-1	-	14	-	CASSERGTGSVKFF	TGTGCCAGCAGTGAAAGGGGAACAGGGTCCGTGAAGTTCTTC
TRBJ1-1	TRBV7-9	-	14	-	CATETRAPVTEAFF	TGTGCCACCGAGACCCGGGCCCCGGTCACTGAAGCTTTCTTT
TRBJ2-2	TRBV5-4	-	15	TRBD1	CASSSGTGPAGELFF	TGTGCCAGCAGCTCAGGGACAGGGCCGGCCGGGGAGCTGTTTTTT
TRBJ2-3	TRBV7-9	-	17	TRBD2	CASSPLYGGAHTDTQYF	TGTGCCAGCAGCCCCCTATACGGGGGGGCCCATACAGATACGCAGTATTTT
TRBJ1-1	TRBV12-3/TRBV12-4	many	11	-	CASSGLGEAFF	TGTGCCAGCAGTGGGTTGGGTGAAGCTTTCTTT
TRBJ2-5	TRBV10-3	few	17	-	CAISESVRSRRGETQYF	TGTGCCATCAGTGAGTCGGTGCGGTCGCGGAGGGGGGAGACCCAGTACTTC
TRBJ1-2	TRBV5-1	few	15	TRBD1	CASSLTDRGLYGYTF	TGCGCCAGCAGCTTGACTGACAGGGGGCTCTATGGCTACACCTTC
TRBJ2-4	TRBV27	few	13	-	CASSLEGENIQYF	TGTGCCAGCAGTTTAGAGGGAGAAAACATTCAGTACTTC
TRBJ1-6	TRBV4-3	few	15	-	CASSQAPLADSPLHF	TGCGCCAGCAGCCAAGCACCACTCGCGGATTCACCCCTCCACTTT
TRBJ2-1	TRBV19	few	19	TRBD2	CASSIDGTSGGVSYNEQFF	TGTGCCAGTAGTATAGATGGGACTAGCGGGGGCGTATCCTACAATGAGCAGTTCTTC
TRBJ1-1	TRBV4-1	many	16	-	CASSQDQGDKNTEAFF	TGCGCCAGCAGCCAAGACCAAGGGGATAAGAACACTGAAGCTTTCTTT
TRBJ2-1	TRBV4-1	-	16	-	CASSQDLWDSNNEQFF	TGCGCCAGCAGCCAAGATCTTTGGGACTCCAACAATGAGCAGTTCTTC
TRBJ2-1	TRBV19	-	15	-	CASSIAQEPYNEQFF	TGTGCCAGTAGTATAGCACAGGAGCCCTACAATGAGCAGTTCTTC
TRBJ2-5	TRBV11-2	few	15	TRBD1	CASSREQGYQETQYF	TGTGCCAGCAGCAGAGAACAGGGGTACCAAGAGACCCAGTACTTC
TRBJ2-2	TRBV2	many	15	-	CASRPQEARTGELFF	TGTGCCAGCAGGCCACAAGAGGCGAGGACCGGGGAGCTGTTTTTT
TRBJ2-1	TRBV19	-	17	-	CASSIDPVGLFHNEQFF	TGTGCCAGTAGTATAGATCCGGTAGGGTTGTTCCACAATGAGCAGTTCTTC
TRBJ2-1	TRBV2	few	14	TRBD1	CASSVDRGYNEQFF	TGTGCCAGCAGTGTAGACAGGGGTTACAATGAGCAGTTCTTC
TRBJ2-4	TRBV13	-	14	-	CASSLNRYKNIQYF	TGTGCCAGCAGCTTAAATCGATACAAAAACATTCAGTACTTC
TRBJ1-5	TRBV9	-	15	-	CASSVGGALNQPQHF	TGTGCCAGCAGCGTAGGCGGCGCCCTGAATCAGCCCCAGCATTTT
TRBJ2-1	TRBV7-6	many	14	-	CASSQLALGYEQFF	TGTGCCAGCAGCCAATTGGCCCTGGGCTATGAGCAGTTCTTC
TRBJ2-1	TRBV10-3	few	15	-	CAISEQGGGPNEQFF	TGTGCCATCAGTGAGCAGGGGGGGGGGCCGAATGAGCAGTTCTTC
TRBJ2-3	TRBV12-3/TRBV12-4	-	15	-	CASSLRGGGADTQYF	TGTGCCAGCAGTTTAAGGGGTGGGGGGGCCGACACGCAGTATTTT
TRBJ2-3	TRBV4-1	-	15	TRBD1	CASTLGTGITDTQYF	TGCGCCAGCACGCTAGGGACAGGGATCACAGATACGCAGTATTTT
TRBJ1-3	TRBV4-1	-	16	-	CASSRTYPLAGNTIYF	TGCGCCAGCAGCCGGACCTACCCGCTGGCTGGAAACACCATATATTTT
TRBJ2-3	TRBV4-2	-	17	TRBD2	CASSQGLAGVVADTQYF	TGTGCCAGCAGCCAGGGACTAGCGGGGGTGGTGGCAGATACGCAGTATTTT
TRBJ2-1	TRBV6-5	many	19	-	CASSYSAKSRIGPYNEQFF	TGTGCCAGCAGTTACTCCGCAAAGTCCCGGATTGGCCCCTACAATGAGCAGTTCTTC
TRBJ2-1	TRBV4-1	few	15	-	CASSQEKALNNEQFF	TGCGCCAGCAGCCAAGAGAAGGCACTAAACAATGAGCAGTTCTTC